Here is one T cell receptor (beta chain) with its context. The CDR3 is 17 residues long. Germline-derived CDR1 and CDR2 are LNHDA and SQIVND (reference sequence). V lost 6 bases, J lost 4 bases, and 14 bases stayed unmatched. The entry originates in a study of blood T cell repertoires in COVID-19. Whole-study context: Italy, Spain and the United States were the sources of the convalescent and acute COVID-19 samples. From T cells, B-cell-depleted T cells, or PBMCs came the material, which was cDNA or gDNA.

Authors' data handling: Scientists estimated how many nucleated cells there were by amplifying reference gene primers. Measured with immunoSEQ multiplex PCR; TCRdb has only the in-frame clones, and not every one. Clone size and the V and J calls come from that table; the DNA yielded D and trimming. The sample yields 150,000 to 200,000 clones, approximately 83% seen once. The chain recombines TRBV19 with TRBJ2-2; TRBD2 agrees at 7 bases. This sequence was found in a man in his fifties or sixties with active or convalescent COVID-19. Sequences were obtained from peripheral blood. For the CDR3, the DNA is TGTGCCAGTAGGTTATACTTTGCGGGAGTGAGCACCGGGGAGCTGTTTTTT. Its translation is CASRLYFAGVSTGELFF.